Listed here are 30 T cell receptor beta chains from one sample, sequenced in a study of graft-versus-host responses after intestinal transplantation. No cognate antigen is known for these TCRs. Libraries were prepared by immunoSEQ multiplex PCR; TCRdb keeps only in-frame clonotypes and omits some of them. The table records around 40,000 clones, around 94% of them present only once. Material: unstimulated CD4+ T cells sorted from spleen or lymph node cells, obtained before transplant. These receptors all stem from a human donor who was the organ donor for an intestinal transplant.

The rearrangement links TRBV6-5 to TRBJ2-7; possible D gene TRBD1, 6 bases. Germline CDR1 and CDR2: MNHEY and SVGAGI. This CDR3 has 15 residues. Trimming cost V 2 bases and J 2 bases, with 13 bases left between them. The CDR3 region is CASSYGRGATYEQYF. The CDR3 nucleotides are TGTGCCAGCAGTTACGGCAGGGGCGCTACCTACGAGCAGTACTTC.

The genes are TRBV6-1 and TRBJ2-2; D uncertain. V was trimmed by 6 bases and J by 4 bases, leaving 3 bases between them. The CDR3 sequence is 11 residues long. Germline CDR1 reads MNHNS; CDR2 reads SASEGT. The CDR3 DNA sequence: TGTGCCAGCAGCACCACCGGGGAGCTGTTTTTT. The encoded protein is CASSTTGELFF.

This clone was observed a few times. The J gene is TRBJ2-7, the V gene TRBV21-1; the table calls TRBD2, which could not be checked here. TRBV21-1 is a documented pseudogene. The CDR3 is made up of 13 amino acids. CDR3 sequence reads: CASSLPALYEQYF. CDR3 in DNA: TGTGCCAGCAGCCTTCCAGCGTTATACGAGCAGTACTTC.

The CDR3 region is CASSFNLDSRNEKLFF. The DNA for the CDR3 is TGTGCCAGCAGTTTCAACCTGGACAGCCGTAATGAAAAACTGTTTTTT. The chain uses TRBV28 and TRBJ1-4; perhaps TRBD1 as D (6 bases). The CDR3 spans 16 residues. Trimming cost V 3 bases and J 4 bases, with 15 bases left between them. Germline V gene data show CDR1 as MDHEN and CDR2 as SYDVKM.

The chain links TRBV5-4 to TRBJ1-1, with a possible D match to TRBD1 (5 bases). The V and J ends lost 3 bases and 1 base respectively, with 19 bases between them. Germline V CDR1 and CDR2: SGHNT, YYREEE (reference sequence). The CDR3 length is 17 residues. The chain's CDR3 is CASSSPGIGRRNTEAFF. The CDR3 region has the DNA TGTGCCAGCAGCTCGCCAGGGATTGGACGGCGGAACACTGAAGCTTTCTTT. The full variable domain, rest sourced from reference TRBV5-4 and TRBJ1-1, is ETGVTQSPTHLIKTRGQQVTLRCSSQSGHNTVSWYQQALGQGPQFIFQYYREEENGRGNFPPRFSGLQFPNYSSELNVNALELDDSALYLCASSSPGIGRRNTEAFFGQGTRLTVV.

The sample holds one count of this clone. The chain has TRBV30 and TRBJ2-7; D unclear. Per germline, CDR1 GTSNPN and CDR2 SVGIG (reference sequence). The V end was cut by 3 bases, the J end by 5 bases, with 14 bases between. The CDR3 contains 13 residues. The CDR3 spells CAWSPKTPNEQYF. The DNA of the CDR3 is TGTGCCTGGAGCCCTAAAACCCCTAACGAGCAGTACTTC.

The V call is TRBV19, the J call TRBJ2-2, with 11 nucleotides matching TRBD1. The V gene's germline CDR1 is LNHDA and CDR2 SQIVND (reference sequence). J gave up 5 bases and V 7 bases, and 3 bases lay outside the gene matches. This CDR3 spans 14 amino acids. CDR3 amino acids: CASKDRGRTGELFF. The CDR3 bases are TGTGCCAGTAAGGACAGGGGGCGTACCGGGGAGCTGTTTTTT.

This clone appeared a few times. This sequence joins TRBV7-2 and TRBJ1-3, with 7 bases that match TRBD1. The V segment lost 2 bases and the J segment 6 bases; nucleotides outside the gene matches: 10. Germline assignment: CDR1 SGHTA and CDR2 FQGNSA. This CDR3 is built from 16 residues. CDR3 amino acids: CASSLMRGLPANTIYF. The CDR3 DNA reads TGTGCCAGCAGCTTAATGAGGGGGCTCCCTGCAAACACCATATATTTT.

The V and J genes are TRBV10-3 and TRBJ1-4, with TRBD1 matching over 9 bases. From germline, CDR1 is ENHRY and CDR2 SYGVKD. J was trimmed by 8 bases and V by 5 bases; bases with no gene match: 6. The CDR3 is 14 residues long. In DNA, the CDR3 is TGTGCCATCAGTCCGGGACAGGGAGGAGAAAAACTGTTTTTT. It codes for CAISPGQGGEKLFF.

This chain uses TRBV5-6 with TRBJ2-2; D is ambiguous. Germline-derived CDR1 and CDR2 are SGHDT and YYEEEE. Trimming took 1 base from V and 7 from J, leaving 8 bases between them. The CDR3 loop spans 13 amino acids. The CDR3, as DNA: TGTGCCAGCAGCTTGTATACGGACGGGGAGCTGTTTTTT. Translating gives CASSLYTDGELFF.

The chain employs TRBV12-1 and TRBJ2-1; the DNA was not compared with TRBD2, the D call given in the table. TRBV12-1 is deemed a pseudogene. CDR3 size: 17 residues. CDR3 amino acids: CASSSREGGGVTHEQFF. The CDR3, as DNA: TGTGCCAGCAGCAGTCGGGAGGGCGGGGGGGTTACCCATGAGCAGTTCTTC.

The J gene is TRBJ1-2, the V gene TRBV27; 12 bases map to TRBD1. The V gene's germline CDR1 is MNHEY and CDR2 SMNVEV (reference sequence). The CDR3 totals 16 residues. Trimming at V came to 4 bases and at J to 4 bases, leaving 7 bases not matched to a gene. CDR3 DNA: TGTGCCAGCAGTTACGGGGACAGGGGGCTGTTCTATGGCTACACCTTC. It specifies CASSYGDRGLFYGYTF.

This chain joins TRBV6-5 and TRBJ1-5, with unresolved D. The V gene lost 5 bases and the J gene lost 1 base, with 9 bases spanning the gap. Germline V gives CDR1 MNHEY, CDR2 SVGAGI. This CDR3 contains 14 residues. The CDR3 DNA sequence: TGTGCCAGCAGTCAGACCTCCAGCAATCAGCCCCAGCATTTT. This codes for CASSQTSSNQPQHF.

The genes are TRBV10-3 and TRBJ1-1; no definite D call. The length of the CDR3 is 14 residues. Germline V CDR1 and CDR2: ENHRY, SYGVKD. The V end lost 6 bases, the J end lost 0 bases, and 11 bases lay between the germline ends. The CDR3 bases are TGTGCCATCAGGTTGGACCGCATGAACACTGAAGCTTTCTTT. Residues: CAIRLDRMNTEAFF.

The chain employs TRBV6-5 and TRBJ1-2, with a weak D call TRBD1 (6 bases). CDR1 is MNHEY and CDR2 is SVGAGI in the germline V gene. The CDR3 is 12 amino acids. V was shortened by 8 bases and J by 7 bases, with 14 bases between the two germline ends. This CDR3 is CASLSVGAGYTF. CDR3 nucleotides: TGTGCCAGCCTTTCGGTGGGGGCTGGCTACACCTTC.

The count of this clone is one. V usage is TRBV5-4 and J usage is TRBJ2-3; D unclear. The V gene lost 0 bases and the J gene lost 1 base, with 12 bases spanning the gap. This CDR3 comprises 16 residues. The germline V gene encodes CDR1 SGHNT and CDR2 YYREEE (reference sequence). The CDR3 bases are TGTGCCAGCAGCTTGGATCTGGACCCTGGCACAGATACGCAGTATTTT. The encoded protein is CASSLDLDPGTDTQYF.

The V and J genes are TRBV4-1 and TRBJ2-7, with 7 positions matching TRBD1. Germline-derived CDR1 and CDR2 are MGHRA and YSYEKL. The CDR3 runs 14 residues. The V gene end was trimmed by 4 bases and the J gene end by 0 bases; junction bases not matched to a gene: 3. This CDR3 is CASSRPGGSYEQYF. CDR3 bases: TGCGCCAGCAGCCGCCCAGGGGGCTCCTACGAGCAGTACTTC.

V is TRBV19 and J is TRBJ1-3, with 11 bases that match TRBD1. Germline V gene lookup returns CDR1 LNHDA and CDR2 SQIVND (reference sequence). J was trimmed by 8 bases and V by 8 bases; bases with no gene match: 5. The CDR3 extends over 13 amino acids. The CDR3 loop reads CASRTGGRDTIYF. The CDR3 nucleotides read TGTGCCAGTCGGACAGGGGGCCGGGACACCATATATTTT.

The CDR3 bases are TGTGCCAGCAGTGAAGCGCTCAGAAGGGCTAATGAAAAACTGTTTTTT. Translating it yields CASSEALRRANEKLFF. The chain couples TRBV6-1 to TRBJ1-4, with no clear D. This CDR3 has 16 amino acids. Between the trimmed V and J ends, which lost 0 bases and 3 bases, there was a span of 11 bases. Germline V gene data show CDR1 as MNHNS and CDR2 as SASEGT.

The gene calls are TRBV7-2 and TRBJ2-7, with D perhaps matching TRBD1 (6 bases). Germline V gene lookup returns CDR1 SGHTA and CDR2 FQGNSA. The CDR3 extends over 14 amino acids. V lost 3 bases and J 4 bases, leaving 13 bases between the germline ends. The CDR3 DNA reads as TGTGCCAGCAGCTTGCAGGGGTTTAGGTACGAGCAGTACTTC. It yields the protein CASSLQGFRYEQYF.

The chain is built from TRBV10-3 and TRBJ1-2; D might be TRBD1 (6 bases). The CDR3 has 12 residues. Germline CDR1 is ENHRY and CDR2 is SYGVKD. The V end was cut by 10 bases, the J end by 2 bases, with 11 bases between. This chain's CDR3 is CASRGQNYGYTF. The CDR3 DNA follows: TGTGCCAGCAGGGGACAAAACTATGGCTACACCTTC.

The chain employs TRBV28 and TRBJ1-5; tentatively, D is TRBD1 (6 bases). The V end was cut by 1 base, the J end by 6 bases, with 16 bases between. In germline, CDR1 is MDHEN, CDR2 SYDVKM. The CDR3 extends over 16 amino acids. The CDR3 region is CASSLSSGARRQPQHF. The CDR3 DNA reads as TGTGCCAGCAGTTTATCCTCAGGGGCGCGACGTCAGCCCCAGCATTTT.

The chain carries TRBV7-8 and TRBJ2-1; TRBD2 matches at 15 bases. The ends lost 4 bases at V and 0 bases at J; junction bases unmatched: 4. There are 18 residues in the CDR3. The germline V gene encodes CDR1 SGHVS and CDR2 FQNEAQ. The CDR3 loop reads CASSSRTSGGVSYNEQFF. CDR3 in DNA: TGTGCCAGCAGCTCCCGGACTAGCGGGGGGGTCTCCTACAATGAGCAGTTCTTC.

The chain recombines TRBV15 with TRBJ2-2; D gene unclear. Trimming stripped 5 bases from V and 0 bases from J, with 10 bases between. Germline V gives CDR1 LNHNV, CDR2 YYDKDF (reference sequence). The CDR3 is made up of 15 amino acids. Written as DNA, the CDR3 is TGTGCCACCAGCCCTTCCTTTTCGAACACCGGGGAGCTGTTTTTT. Translated: CATSPSFSNTGELFF.

CDR3 in amino acids: CASSYSGTDTIYF. The CDR3 DNA sequence: TGTGCCAGCAGTTACTCGGGGACTGACACCATATATTTT. This rearrangement joins TRBV6-5 to TRBJ1-3; D is perhaps TRBD1 (5 bases). Germline values: CDR1 MNHEY, CDR2 SVGAGI. Deletions cut 0 bases from V and 8 bases from J, with 8 bases between. The CDR3 loop spans 13 amino acids.

The genes are TRBV6-6 and TRBJ1-4; perhaps TRBD1 as D (6 bases). Per the germline V gene, CDR1 is MNHNY and CDR2 is SVGAGI (reference sequence). V lost 6 bases to trimming and J lost 3 bases, with 14 bases between them. The CDR3 totals 15 residues. The CDR3 reads CASRTSRGANEKLFF. CDR3 sequence (DNA): TGTGCCAGCAGGACCTCTAGGGGGGCTAATGAAAAACTGTTTTTT.

V usage is TRBV13 and J usage is TRBJ2-1; D uncertain. Looked up from germline, CDR1 is PRHDT and CDR2 is FYEKMQ (reference sequence). This CDR3 spans 14 amino acids. Trimming removed 0 bases from V and 3 bases from J, with 6 bases in between. The CDR3 nucleotides read TGTGCCAGCAGCTTAGGTCCGCGCTACAATGAGCAGTTCTTC. Translated, it gives CASSLGPRYNEQFF.

This chain links TRBV6-6 with TRBJ2-1; maybe TRBD1 (7 bases). Trimming removed 0 bases from V and 2 bases from J, with 11 bases in between. This CDR3 region has 16 residues. Germline CDR1 MNHNY, CDR2 SVGAGI (reference sequence). CDR3 loop: CASSYSRGATYNEQFF. The CDR3 DNA is TGTGCCAGCAGTTACTCCAGGGGGGCTACCTACAATGAGCAGTTCTTC.

This clone was picked up one time. V gene TRBV18 combines with J gene TRBJ2-1, with a tentative D call TRBD1 (6 bases). Germline CDR1 reads KGHSH; CDR2 reads LQKENI. Deletions cut 3 bases from V and 3 bases from J, with 9 bases between. The CDR3 covers 14 residues. Here the CDR3 reads CASSPDRNYNEQFF. The CDR3 DNA sequence: TGTGCCAGCTCACCGGACAGAAACTACAATGAGCAGTTCTTC.

The chain carries TRBV7-2 and TRBJ2-1, with D hard to call. This CDR3 has 16 amino acids. The germline V gene has CDR1 SGHTA and CDR2 FQGNSA. Between the trimmed V and J ends, which lost 5 bases and 9 bases, there was a span of 23 bases. CDR3 sequence: CASSAYLPTYMVEQFF. CDR3 in DNA: TGTGCCAGCAGCGCATACTTACCCACCTATATGGTTGAGCAGTTCTTC.